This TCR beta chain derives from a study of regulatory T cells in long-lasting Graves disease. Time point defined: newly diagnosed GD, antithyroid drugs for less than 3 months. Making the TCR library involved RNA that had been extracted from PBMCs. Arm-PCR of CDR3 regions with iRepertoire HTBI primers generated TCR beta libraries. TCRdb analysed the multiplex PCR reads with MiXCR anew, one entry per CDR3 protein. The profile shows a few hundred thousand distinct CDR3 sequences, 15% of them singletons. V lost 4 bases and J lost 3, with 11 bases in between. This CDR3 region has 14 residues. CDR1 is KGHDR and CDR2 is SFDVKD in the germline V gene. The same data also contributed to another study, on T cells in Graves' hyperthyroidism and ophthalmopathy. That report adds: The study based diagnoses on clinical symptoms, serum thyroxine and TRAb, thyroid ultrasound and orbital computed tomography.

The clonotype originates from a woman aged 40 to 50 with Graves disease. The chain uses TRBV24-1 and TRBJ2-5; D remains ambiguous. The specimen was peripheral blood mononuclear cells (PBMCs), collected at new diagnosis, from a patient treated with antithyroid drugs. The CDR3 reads CATSEADGEETQYF. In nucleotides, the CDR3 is TGTGCCACCAGTGAGGCCGATGGTGAAGAGACCCAGTACTTC.